This section outlines one T cell receptor beta chain sequence together with its context. Its antigen target is currently unknown. The record has no base qualities; no much larger clone is one base away. The data originate from a study of long-term antiretroviral therapy in people with HIV (dated by TCRdb to the early 2020s). About the study as a whole: The earliest samples were collected approximately a decade before the 2015 WHO recommendation for immediate ART, a period when ART was typically delayed until CD4 counts fell. A retrospective serial study tested whether changes in peripheral blood TRB repertoire composition and diversity were associated with ART initiation and durable HIV suppression. The cohort contributed over 150 cryopreserved PBMC samples from 30 to 35 adults with confirmed HIV infection, collected serially over a mean of approximately six years (range 1-12). About 35% of the 30 participants with HIV were female. No cross-contamination during QIAcube processing was seen in test extractions of a monoclonal T-cell line run alongside 33 polyclonal samples. Paper-wide results and their limitations: The repertoire was dominated across all time points by expanded TRB clones identified before ART initiation, although this dominance was seen to fluctuate and to decrease in many PLHIV after ART. Compared with controls, HIV repertoires had narrower CDR3 length ranges, and the network structure pointed to an antigen-experienced repertoire that shifted only slightly toward naive after ART. The samples span the years 2004 to 2017, and the ART regimens used may be less effective than current regimens. Because PBMC availability was limited, only the TCR beta chain was sequenced, with no alpha chain pairing. Inferences about post-ART repertoire changes are limited because no data were available on ART adherence, viral resistance or therapy changes. Starting ART was linked to a significant rise in TRB diversity, yet even after long-term ART the diversity remained significantly lower than in transplant donor controls. Because pre-ART samples had limited cell numbers, profiling was done on unsorted PBMC rather than on sorted CD4+ and CD8+ T cells.

To be included, a participant needed at least one PBMC sample from before ART initiation plus at least two post-ART samples. All participants with HIV were treated in the United States of America. Before DNA extraction, cryopreserved samples of about 0.9-11 million PBMC were thawed and then washed. At the time of the earliest PBMC sample, participants with HIV were aged between roughly 23 and 60 years. Each participant contributed PBMC samples from 1-4 timepoints before ART initiation and 2-8 timepoints after ART initiation, with a median of 7 samples. Serial HIV viral load, CD4+ T-cell count, ART history and demographic data were obtained for every participant. A Qiagen kit on a QIAcube was used to extract genomic DNA from unsorted PBMC, with samples processed in batches of 12. The immunoSEQ hsTCRB v3.0 assay was used at survey level resolution to sequence the TRB variable region. The targeted TRB sequencing depth was about 40,000-55,000 T-cell genomes per sample. TRB libraries were pooled and sequenced on an Illumina MiSeq using a v3 150-cycle kit. The study's processing was this. Analysis of repertoires was carried out in R inside a reproducible Nextflow workflow spanning QC, data transformation and analysis. Custom analyses were implemented in LymphoSeq2, an R package for AIRR-Seq data exploration. After excluding a few samples that yielded fewer than 5000 total TRB sequences, approximately 170 HIV repertoires remained for analysis. Among the 190 or so HIV repertoires that were kept, 59 were collected before ART initiation and roughly 130 were collected after ART initiation. Repertoires were downsampled to 5000 TRB nucleotide sequences, and summary statistics were averaged over 100 downsampling iterations. TRB sequences were retained for analysis only if CDR3 regions of at least seven amino acids were present. Two measures captured diversity: a Shannon entropy-derived clonality score and the Gini coefficient. In repertoire networks, the top 5000 CDR3 amino acid sequences were linked whenever an edit distance of one separated two sequences. Antigen specificity groups and MHC restriction were predicted for TRB CDR3 amino acid sequences with GLIPH2. Known CMV, EBV, HIV or tissue antigen associations were flagged by matching CDR3 amino acid sequences against VDJdb and McPAS-TCR. Pre-ART, post-ART and control groups were compared with Wilcoxon signed-rank tests and Holm-Bonferroni correction. The immuneACCESS repertoire file appears here via TCRdb, limited to in-frame rearrangements. These files lack a portion of the clones; in checked studies, under half of the deficit traces to unresolved V genes, and the cause of the others is not known. That table furnishes V, J and clone size, whereas the DNA furnished D and trimming. The sample table holds about 48,000 clones, of which roughly four fifths were seen once. The top ten clonotypes cover 2.5% to 3% of the sample.

The sequenced sample was unsorted PBMCs, obtained 0.8 years after starting antiretroviral therapy. This sequence originates from a woman in her late teens or twenties with HIV.

The nucleotide sequence reads TGCGCCAGCAGCCGCTCCCGGGACAGCTCCTACGAGCAGTACTTC. This translates into CASSRSRDSSYEQYF. The chain employs TRBV4-1 and TRBJ2-7, and 7 junctional nucleotides match TRBD1. At the junction V is shortened by 4 bases and J by 0 bases; bases outside the gene matches: 6. Counted from cysteine to phenylalanine, this CDR3 has 15 amino acids. Kept here is only the CDR3 DNA, which spans 45 bases and is read in frame from base 1. CDR1 MGHRA and CDR2 YSYEKL were looked up in the germline V gene.